This T cell receptor beta chain emerged from a study of blood T cell repertoires in COVID-19. Looking at the study overall: Sample material is recorded as cDNA or gDNA derived from T cells, B-cell-depleted T cells, or PBMCs.

Here immunoSEQ multiplex PCR was the method, and the copy in TCRdb shows in-frame clones only, minus some. The sample lists approximately 57,000 clones, around nine tenths occurring once. The TCR sequence derives from a man between 50 and 59 years old with acute or convalescent COVID-19. The specimen sequenced was peripheral blood.

The CDR3 region is CASSTGNDNEKLFF. The CDR3 DNA sequence: TGTGCCAGCTCTACGGGAAACGATAATGAAAAACTGTTTTTT. The chain is built from TRBV18 and TRBJ1-4; no clear D. The CDR3 is 14 residues long. The germline CDR1 and CDR2 sequences are KGHSH and LQKENI. Trimming removed 6 bases at V and 4 bases at J, with 12 bases between.